The clone carrying this T cell receptor beta chain has just one count. Its matching antigen is unknown. The data originate from a study of CD8 T cells in Susac syndrome. Looking at the study overall: Treatment at blood withdrawal was none, corticosteroids, or intravenous immunoglobulin alone in Susac syndrome patients. Study-wide findings and caveats: The CD4+ T cell repertoires in Susac syndrome did not show any clonal expansion.

After extraction with the RNeasy kit, about 0.45 to 1 ug of the RNA was reverse transcribed using random hexamers. TCRdb itself ran the immunoSEQ multiplex PCR reads through MiXCR, one entry per CDR3 protein. The repertoire includes roughly 200,000 distinct CDR3 sequences, roughly 90% of them detected once, and 0.085% to 0.09% sits in the top ten. Through negative isolation, CD4+ and CD8+ T cells were obtained, while TEMRA cells were enriched using FACS. The receptor was derived from a human donor with Susac syndrome. The sample consisted of CD4+ T cells from PBMCs.

The DNA of the CDR3 is TGCAGTGCGACACAGGGGGACTATGGCTACACCTTC. Translation: CSATQGDYGYTF. The V and J genes are TRBV20-1 and TRBJ1-2, with 8 bases matching TRBD1. Looked up from germline, CDR1 is DFQATT and CDR2 is SNEGSKA (reference sequence). V trimming: 6 bases; J trimming: 3 bases; junction bases outside the gene matches: 3. There are 12 residues in the CDR3.